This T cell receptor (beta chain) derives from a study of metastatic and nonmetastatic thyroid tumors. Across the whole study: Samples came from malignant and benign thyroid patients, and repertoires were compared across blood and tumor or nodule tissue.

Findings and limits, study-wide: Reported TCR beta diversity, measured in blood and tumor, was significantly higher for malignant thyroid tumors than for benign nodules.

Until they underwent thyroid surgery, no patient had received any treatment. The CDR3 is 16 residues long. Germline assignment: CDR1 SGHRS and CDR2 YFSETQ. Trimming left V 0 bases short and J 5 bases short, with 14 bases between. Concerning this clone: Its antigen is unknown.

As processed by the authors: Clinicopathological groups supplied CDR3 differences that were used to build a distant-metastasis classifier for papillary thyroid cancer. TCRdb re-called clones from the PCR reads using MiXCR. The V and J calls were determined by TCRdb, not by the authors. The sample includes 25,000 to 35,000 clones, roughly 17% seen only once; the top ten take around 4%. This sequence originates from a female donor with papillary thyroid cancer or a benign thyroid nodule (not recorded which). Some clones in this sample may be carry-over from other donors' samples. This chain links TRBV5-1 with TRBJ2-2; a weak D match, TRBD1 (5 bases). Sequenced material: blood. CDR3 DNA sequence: TGCGCCAGCAGCTTGGTAACAGGTCAGGAGACCGGGGAGCTGTTTTTT. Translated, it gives CASSLVTGQETGELFF.